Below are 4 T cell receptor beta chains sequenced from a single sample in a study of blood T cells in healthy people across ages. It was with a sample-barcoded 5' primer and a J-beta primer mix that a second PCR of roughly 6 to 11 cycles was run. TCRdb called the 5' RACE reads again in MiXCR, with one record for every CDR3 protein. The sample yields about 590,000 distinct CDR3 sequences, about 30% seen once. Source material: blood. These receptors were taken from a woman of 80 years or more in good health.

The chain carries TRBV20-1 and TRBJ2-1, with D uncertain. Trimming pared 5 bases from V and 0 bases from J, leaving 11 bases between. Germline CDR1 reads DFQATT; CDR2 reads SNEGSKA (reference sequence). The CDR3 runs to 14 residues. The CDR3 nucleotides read TGCAGTGCTCCGGGCCGAACCTCCTACAATGAGCAGTTCTTC. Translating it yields CSAPGRTSYNEQFF.

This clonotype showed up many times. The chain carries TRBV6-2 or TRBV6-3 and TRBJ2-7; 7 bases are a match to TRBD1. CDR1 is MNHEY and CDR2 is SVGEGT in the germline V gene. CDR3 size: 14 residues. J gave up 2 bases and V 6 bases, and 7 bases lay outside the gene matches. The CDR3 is CASRSSGTAYEQYF. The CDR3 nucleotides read TGTGCCAGCAGATCTTCCGGGACAGCCTACGAGCAGTACTTC.

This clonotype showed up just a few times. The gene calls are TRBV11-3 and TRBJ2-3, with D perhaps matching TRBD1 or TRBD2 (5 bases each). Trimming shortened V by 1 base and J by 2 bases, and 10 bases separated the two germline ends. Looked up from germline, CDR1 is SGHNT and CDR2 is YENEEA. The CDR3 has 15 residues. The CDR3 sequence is CASSLAGPVTDTQYF. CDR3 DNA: TGTGCCAGCAGCTTAGCGGGACCGGTCACAGATACGCAGTATTTT.

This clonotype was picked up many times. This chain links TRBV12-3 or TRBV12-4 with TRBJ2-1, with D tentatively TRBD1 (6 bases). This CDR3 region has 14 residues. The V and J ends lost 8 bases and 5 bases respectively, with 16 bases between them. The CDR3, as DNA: TGTGCCAGCGAGAAGAAGGGGGTAAACAATGAGCAGTTCTTC. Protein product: CASEKKGVNNEQFF.